The 9 T cell receptor beta chains given below trace back to one sample, sequenced in a study of blood T cell repertoires in COVID-19 (dated by TCRdb to 2020 to 2022). Library construction relied on the immunoSEQ multiplex PCR assay. As stored in TCRdb, this immuneACCESS dataset retains in-frame rearrangements with V and J assigned. A fraction of the clones does not appear; measured against another copy, unresolved V genes explain less than half of the discrepancy, and the remainder lacks a known reason. Within this sample are some 150,000 clones, with about four fifths of them counted one time only. About 5% of the sample comes from the top ten. Sequencing input: peripheral blood. These TCRs come from a woman between 70 and 85 years old with COVID-19, enrolled during active disease.

The CDR3 loop reads CASSLVTLDQPQHF. In nucleotides, the CDR3 is TGTGCCAGCAGCTTAGTGACATTAGATCAGCCCCAGCATTTT. The J gene is TRBJ1-5, the V gene TRBV7-8, with D hard to call. Between the trimmed V and J ends, which lost 1 base and 5 bases, there was a span of 9 bases. The CDR3 runs 14 residues. The germline V gene encodes CDR1 SGHVS and CDR2 FQNEAQ.

Turning to this clone: Additional DNA sequences in this sample encode the identical CDR3. The rearrangement joins TRBV7-9 to TRBJ2-7; 7 nucleotides match TRBD2. After removal of 0 bases from V and 4 bases from J, the junction contained 0 bases not matched to a gene. Germline V gives CDR1 SEHNR, CDR2 FQNEAQ (reference sequence). This CDR3 comprises 13 residues. The CDR3 nucleotides are TGTGCCAGCAGCTTAGCCGGGGGGTACGAGCAGTACTTC. Amino acids: CASSLAGGYEQYF.

The table lists this clone with a count of one. This chain uses TRBV6-5 with TRBJ1-4; a weak D match, TRBD1 (6 bases). Trimming removed 6 bases from V and 8 bases from J, with 10 bases in between. This CDR3 has 12 amino acids. CDR1 MNHEY and CDR2 SVGAGI come from the germline V gene. This CDR3 is CASSKRGEKLFF. In nucleotides, the CDR3 is TGTGCCAGCAGCAAAAGGGGGGAAAAACTGTTTTTT.

The CDR3 loop is CASSLGVLAGGDQETQYF. The CDR3 bases are TGTGCCAGCAGCTTAGGGGTCCTAGCGGGGGGCGACCAAGAGACCCAGTACTTC. The chain uses TRBV11-2 and TRBJ2-5; 11 nucleotides agree with TRBD2. This CDR3 region has 18 residues. V shed 1 base and J 0 bases; nucleotides not matched to a gene: 7. Germline loops: CDR1 SGHAT, CDR2 FQNNGV.

CDR3 sequence reads: CASSLSAGRKTQYF. The CDR3 DNA sequence: TGTGCCAGCAGCTTGTCGGCAGGGAGGAAGACCCAGTACTTC. This chain connects TRBV5-6 to TRBJ2-5, with D perhaps matching TRBD2 (6 bases). This CDR3 comprises 14 residues. The V gene lost 1 base and the J gene lost 6 bases, with 13 bases spanning the gap. Germline V CDR1 and CDR2: SGHDT, YYEEEE.

The J gene is TRBJ2-1, the V gene TRBV19; tentatively, D is TRBD2 (7 bases). V gave up 0 bases and J gave up 9 bases, with 12 bases separating them. CDR1 LNHDA and CDR2 SQIVND come from the germline V gene (reference sequence). The CDR3 has 14 residues. The CDR3 loop is CASSIDGGRGEQFF. CDR3 DNA: TGTGCCAGTAGTATAGACGGGGGGCGGGGTGAGCAGTTCTTC.

The chain links TRBV29-1 to TRBJ2-2; D might be TRBD1 (6 bases). Trimming stripped 8 bases from V and 0 bases from J, with 19 bases between. CDR3 length: 16 amino acids. Germline V lookup: CDR1 SQVTM, CDR2 ANQGSEA. Written as DNA, the CDR3 is TGCAGCTCCCCGCCGAGGGGGACACCGAACACCGGGGAGCTGTTTTTT. Translation: CSSPPRGTPNTGELFF.

The V gene is TRBV19, the J gene TRBJ1-5; 11 bases align to TRBD1. CDR3 size: 16 residues. The ends lost 5 bases at V and 4 bases at J; junction bases unmatched: 7. Looked up from germline, CDR1 is LNHDA and CDR2 is SQIVND (reference sequence). CDR3 loop: CASSLGTGGPNQPQHF. In nucleotides, the CDR3 is TGTGCCAGTAGTCTCGGGACAGGGGGACCTAATCAGCCCCAGCATTTT. Full variable domain (outside the CDR3, taken from reference TRBV19 and TRBJ1-5): DGGITQSPKYLFRKEGQNVTLSCEQNLNHDAMYWYRQDPGQGLRLIYYSQIVNDFQKGDIAEGYSVSREKKESFPLTVTSAQKNPTAFYLCASSLGTGGPNQPQHFGDGTRLSIL.

This sequence joins TRBV11-2 and TRBJ2-7; possibly TRBD1 for D (6 bases). V lost 3 bases and J lost 1, with 10 bases in between. From germline, CDR1 is SGHAT and CDR2 FQNNGV. The CDR3 is 14 residues long. CDR3 bases: TGTGCCAGCAGCTTCGATAGGGGGTCCTACGAGCAGTACTTC. It specifies CASSFDRGSYEQYF.